Listed below are T cell receptor beta chains from one sample, sequenced in a study of cytomegalovirus exposure and HLA in healthy donors. Libraries were prepared by immunoSEQ multiplex PCR; TCRdb keeps only in-frame clonotypes and omits some of them. The sample has over 80,000 clones, roughly four fifths seen once. Sample: PBMCs. These receptors were obtained from a man under 40 in good health and CMV-seropositive. CDR3s include the opening cysteine and the closing phenylalanine or tryptophan. The D gene is left open where the match is weak. Rows give clone size only sometimes, using once, few, many, or a class for an expanded clone.

V	J	size	D	DNA	CDR3
TRBV2	TRBJ2-1	NA	TRBD2	TGTGCCAGCAGTCTAGCGGGAGGGCCTACCAATGAGCAGTTCTTC	CASSLAGGPTNEQFF
TRBV10-1	TRBJ1-1	once	NA	TGCGCCAGCAGTGCGAGCAGGGTGATCCCTGAAGCTTTCTTT	CASSASRVIPEAFF
TRBV11-2	TRBJ1-2	NA	TRBD1	TGTGCCAGCAGCTCGGGACAGGGACCACGATATGGCTACACCTTC	CASSSGQGPRYGYTF
TRBV29-1	TRBJ1-3	NA	NA	TGCAGCACGGAGGGGGGGGCCTCTGGAAACACCATATATTTT	CSTEGGASGNTIYF
TRBV19	TRBJ2-7	NA	NA	TGTGCCAGTAGTTCTCAGGGTTTGGACTACGAGCAGTACTTC	CASSSQGLDYEQYF
TRBV2	TRBJ1-1	few	NA	TGTGCCAGCAGTGATGCTGAGGAGGCAGTTATCTTTACGGACACTGAAGCTTTCTTT	CASSDAEEAVIFTDTEAFF
TRBV5-1	TRBJ2-3	NA	NA	TGCGCCAGCAGCTCTGGGTTCTCCACAGATACGCAGTGTTTT	CASSSGFSTDTQCF
TRBV14	TRBJ2-5	NA	NA	TGTGCCAGCAGCCAGTACTCGGCAGGGGAAGAGACCCAGTACTTC	CASSQYSAGEETQYF
TRBV5-1	TRBJ1-3	NA	TRBD1	TGCGCCAGCAGCTTGGCCGGACCGGGACAGGGGTACTCTGGAAACACCATATATTTT	CASSLAGPGQGYSGNTIYF
TRBV7-6	TRBJ2-1	once	NA	TGTGCCAGCAGACCAGACCTGACAGGAGACAATGAGCAGTTCTTC	CASRPDLTGDNEQFF
TRBV19	TRBJ1-4	NA	TRBD1	TGTGCCAGTAGTACGGCCTCCGGGACAGGGAATGAAAAACTGTTTTTT	CASSTASGTGNEKLFF
TRBV7-9	TRBJ2-7	NA	TRBD2	TGTGCCAGCAGCTTAGGTAGCGGGAGGGCCCTTGAAGAGCAGTACTTC	CASSLGSGRALEEQYF
TRBV27	TRBJ1-5	NA	TRBD1	TGTGCCAGCAGTCTACAGGGGGGGCGCAATCAGCCCCAGCATTTT	CASSLQGGRNQPQHF
TRBV9	TRBJ2-1	NA	NA	TGTGCCAGCAGCGTAGGCCTAGCCAGCTCCTACAATGAGCAGTTCTTC	CASSVGLASSYNEQFF
TRBV29-1	TRBJ1-3	few	TRBD1	TGCAGCGTTGAAGGGACAGGGCATAACTCTGGAAACACCATATATTTT	CSVEGTGHNSGNTIYF
TRBV30	TRBJ2-1	NA	NA	TGTGCCTGGAGTGGTCCGAGTGAGCAGTTCTTC	CAWSGPSEQFF
TRBV11-1	TRBJ2-7	NA	TRBD1	TGTGCCAGCAGCGGGGGACAGGGTATCTACGAGCAGTACTTC	CASSGGQGIYEQYF
TRBV6-6	TRBJ2-7	NA	NA	TGTGCCAGCAGTCCCCGGGTAGCAGCTCAGTACGAGCAGTACTTC	CASSPRVAAQYEQYF